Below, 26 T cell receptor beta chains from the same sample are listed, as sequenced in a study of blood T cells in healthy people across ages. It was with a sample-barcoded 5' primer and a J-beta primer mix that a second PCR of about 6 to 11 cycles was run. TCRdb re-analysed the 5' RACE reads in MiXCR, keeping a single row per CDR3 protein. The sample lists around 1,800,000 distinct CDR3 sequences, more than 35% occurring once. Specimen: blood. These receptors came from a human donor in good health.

The CDR3 loop is CSARDYRDVEKLFF. The CDR3, as DNA: TGCAGTGCTAGAGATTATCGCGACGTAGAAAAACTGTTTTTT. The chain joins TRBV20-1 to TRBJ1-4; D remains ambiguous. The CDR3 loop spans 14 amino acids. Germline assignment: CDR1 DFQATT and CDR2 SNEGSKA (reference sequence). The V and J ends lost 0 bases and 8 bases respectively, with 13 bases between them.

This CDR3 reads CASGANPPANTEAFF. For the CDR3, the DNA is TGCGCCAGCGGAGCAAACCCACCGGCAAACACTGAAGCTTTCTTT. The chain uses TRBV5-1 and TRBJ1-1; D unclear. V dropped 7 bases and J dropped 2 bases, with 18 bases sitting between them. This CDR3 spans 15 amino acids. Germline V gene sequence: CDR1 SGHRS, CDR2 YFSETQ.

The CDR3 is CASSQNSGTGANYGYTF. CDR3 nucleotides: TGTGCCAGCAGCCAGAATTCCGGGACAGGGGCCAACTATGGCTACACCTTC. J is TRBJ1-2 and V is TRBV4-2, with 10 bases aligning to TRBD1. Germline V gene lookup returns CDR1 LGHNA and CDR2 YNFKEQ. The CDR3 is made up of 17 amino acids. J lost 2 bases, V lost 3 bases, and 9 bases had no gene match.

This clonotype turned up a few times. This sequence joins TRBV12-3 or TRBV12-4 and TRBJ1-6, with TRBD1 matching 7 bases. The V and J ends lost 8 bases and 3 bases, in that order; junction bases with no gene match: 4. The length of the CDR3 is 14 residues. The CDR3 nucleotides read TGTGCCAGCTGCCGGGACAGCTATAATTCACCCCTCCACTTT. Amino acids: CASCRDSYNSPLHF.

The CDR3 region is CASSPRTDSETQYF. CDR3 nucleotide sequence: TGTGCCAGCAGCCCCCGGACAGACTCGGAGACCCAGTACTTC. This chain links TRBV7-2 with TRBJ2-5; the D gene is possibly TRBD1 (6 bases). The germline V gene encodes CDR1 SGHTA and CDR2 FQGNSA. V dropped 5 bases and J dropped 5 bases, with 15 bases sitting between them. CDR3 size: 14 residues.

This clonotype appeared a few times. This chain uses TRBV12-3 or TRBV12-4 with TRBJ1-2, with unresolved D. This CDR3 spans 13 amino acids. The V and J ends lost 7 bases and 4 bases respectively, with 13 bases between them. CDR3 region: CASTSQRGYGYTF. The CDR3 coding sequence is TGTGCCAGCACCTCCCAACGGGGCTATGGCTACACCTTC.

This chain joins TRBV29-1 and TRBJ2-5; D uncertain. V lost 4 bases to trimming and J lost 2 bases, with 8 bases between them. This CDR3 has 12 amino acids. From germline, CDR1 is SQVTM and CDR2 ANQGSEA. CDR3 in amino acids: CSVGSQQETQYF. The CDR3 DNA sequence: TGCAGCGTTGGAAGCCAGCAAGAGACCCAGTACTTC.

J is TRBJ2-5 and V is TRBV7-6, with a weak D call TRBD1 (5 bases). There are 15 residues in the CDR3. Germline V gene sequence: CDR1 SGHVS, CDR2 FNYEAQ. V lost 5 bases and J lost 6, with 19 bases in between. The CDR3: CASSPRLDQGKTQYF. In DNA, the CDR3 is TGTGCCAGCAGCCCCCGCCTAGATCAGGGCAAGACCCAGTACTTC.

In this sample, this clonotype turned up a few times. The CDR3 DNA reads as TGTGCCAGCATCGAACAGGGGGCGCGGAATGAGCAGTTCTTC. It yields the protein CASIEQGARNEQFF. The chain recombines TRBV7-2 with TRBJ2-1; 9 bases map to TRBD1. This CDR3 has 14 residues. CDR1 SGHTA and CDR2 FQGNSA come from the germline V gene. With V trimmed by 7 bases and J by 7 bases, 8 bases remained unmatched.

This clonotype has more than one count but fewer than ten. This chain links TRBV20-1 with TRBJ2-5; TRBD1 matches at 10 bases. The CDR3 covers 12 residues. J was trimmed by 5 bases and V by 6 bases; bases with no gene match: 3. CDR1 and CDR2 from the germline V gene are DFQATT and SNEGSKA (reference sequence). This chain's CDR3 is CSATGGAETQYF. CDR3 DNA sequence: TGCAGTGCGACAGGGGGCGCGGAGACCCAGTACTTC.

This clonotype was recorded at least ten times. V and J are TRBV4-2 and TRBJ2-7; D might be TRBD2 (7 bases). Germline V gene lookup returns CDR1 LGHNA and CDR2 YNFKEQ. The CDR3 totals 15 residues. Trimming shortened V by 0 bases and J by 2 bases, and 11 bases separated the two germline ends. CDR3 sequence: CASSQDRGGAYEQYF. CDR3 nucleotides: TGTGCCAGCAGCCAAGATCGAGGGGGGGCCTACGAGCAGTACTTC.

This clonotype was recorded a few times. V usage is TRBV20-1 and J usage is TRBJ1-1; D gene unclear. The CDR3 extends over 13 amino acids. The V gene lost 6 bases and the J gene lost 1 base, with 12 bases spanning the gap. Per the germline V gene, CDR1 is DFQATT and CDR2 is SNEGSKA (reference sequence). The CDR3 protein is CSARSLSNTEAFF. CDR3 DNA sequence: TGCAGTGCCCGCAGTCTTTCGAACACTGAAGCTTTCTTT.

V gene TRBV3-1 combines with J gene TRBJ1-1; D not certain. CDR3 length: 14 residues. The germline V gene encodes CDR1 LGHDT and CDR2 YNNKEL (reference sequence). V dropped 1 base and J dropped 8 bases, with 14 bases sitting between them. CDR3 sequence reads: CASSQGAQSREAFF. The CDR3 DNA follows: TGTGCCAGCAGCCAAGGGGCACAAAGTAGGGAAGCTTTCTTT.

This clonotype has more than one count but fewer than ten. The CDR3 nucleotides are TGTGCCAGCAGTCTGAACATCGGCTCCTACAATGAGCAGTTCTTC. It yields the protein CASSLNIGSYNEQFF. This rearrangement joins TRBV7-2 to TRBJ2-1; D gene uncertain. The V and J ends lost 6 bases and 0 bases respectively, with 12 bases between them. This CDR3 has 15 amino acids. CDR1 is SGHTA and CDR2 is FQGNSA in the germline V gene.

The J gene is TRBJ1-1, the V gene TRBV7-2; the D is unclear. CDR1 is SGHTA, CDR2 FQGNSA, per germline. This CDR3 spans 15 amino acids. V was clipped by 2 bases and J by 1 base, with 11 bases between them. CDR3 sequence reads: CASSLSVLQNTEAFF. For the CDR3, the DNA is TGTGCCAGCAGCTTAAGCGTCCTTCAGAACACTGAAGCTTTCTTT.

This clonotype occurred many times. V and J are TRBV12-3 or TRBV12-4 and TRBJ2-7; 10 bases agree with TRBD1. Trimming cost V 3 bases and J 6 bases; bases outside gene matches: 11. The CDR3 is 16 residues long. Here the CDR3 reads CASSLVSGQGVSEQYF. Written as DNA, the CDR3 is TGTGCCAGCAGTTTGGTCTCCGGACAGGGGGTCAGCGAGCAGTACTTC.

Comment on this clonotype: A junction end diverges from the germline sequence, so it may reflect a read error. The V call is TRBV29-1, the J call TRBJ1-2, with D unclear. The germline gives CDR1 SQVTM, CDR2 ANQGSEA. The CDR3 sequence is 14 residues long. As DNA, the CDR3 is TGCAGCGTTGAAGAACCCAATAGAAACTATGACTACACCTTC. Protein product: CSVEEPNRNYDYTF.

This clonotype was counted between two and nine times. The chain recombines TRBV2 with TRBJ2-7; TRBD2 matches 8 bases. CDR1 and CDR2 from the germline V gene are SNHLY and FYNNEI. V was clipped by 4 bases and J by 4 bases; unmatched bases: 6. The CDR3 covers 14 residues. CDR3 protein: CASSGGSGVYEQYF. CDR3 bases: TGTGCCAGCAGTGGAGGTAGCGGGGTTTACGAGCAGTACTTC.

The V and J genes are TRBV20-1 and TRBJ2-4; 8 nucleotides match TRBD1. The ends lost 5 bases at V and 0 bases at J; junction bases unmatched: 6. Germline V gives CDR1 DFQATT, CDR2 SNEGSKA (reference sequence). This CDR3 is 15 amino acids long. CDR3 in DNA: TGCAGTGCTTATCGACAGGGGCTAGCCAAAAACATTCAGTACTTC. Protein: CSAYRQGLAKNIQYF.

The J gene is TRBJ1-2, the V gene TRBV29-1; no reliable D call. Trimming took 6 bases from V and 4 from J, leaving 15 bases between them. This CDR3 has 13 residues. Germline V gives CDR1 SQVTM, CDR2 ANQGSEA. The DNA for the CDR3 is TGCAGCGTCGACCCGGGATTTCCCTATGGCTACACCTTC. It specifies CSVDPGFPYGYTF.

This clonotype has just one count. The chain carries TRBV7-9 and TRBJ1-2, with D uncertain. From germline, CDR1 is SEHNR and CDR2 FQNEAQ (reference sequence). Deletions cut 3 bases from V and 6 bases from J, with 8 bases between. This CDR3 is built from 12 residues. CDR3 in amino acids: CASSFAVDGYTF. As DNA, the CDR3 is TGTGCCAGCAGCTTTGCGGTCGATGGCTACACCTTC.

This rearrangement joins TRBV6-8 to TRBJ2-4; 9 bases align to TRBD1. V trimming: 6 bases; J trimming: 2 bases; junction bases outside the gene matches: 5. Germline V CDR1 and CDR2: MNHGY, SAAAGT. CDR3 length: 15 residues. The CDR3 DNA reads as TGTGCCAGCAGCCGGGACAGGGTGACCAAAAACATTCAGTACTTC. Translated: CASSRDRVTKNIQYF.

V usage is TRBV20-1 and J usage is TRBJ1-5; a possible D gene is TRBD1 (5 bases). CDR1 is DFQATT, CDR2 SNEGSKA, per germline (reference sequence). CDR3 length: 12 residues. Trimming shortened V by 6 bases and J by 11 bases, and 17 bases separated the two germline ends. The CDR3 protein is CSADGTSETQHF. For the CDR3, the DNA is TGCAGTGCCGACGGGACCTCAGAGACCCAGCATTTT.

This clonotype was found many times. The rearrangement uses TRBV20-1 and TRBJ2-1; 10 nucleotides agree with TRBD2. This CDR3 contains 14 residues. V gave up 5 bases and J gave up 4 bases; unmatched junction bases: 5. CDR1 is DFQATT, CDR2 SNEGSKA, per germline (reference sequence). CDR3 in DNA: TGCAGTGCTCACGGACTAGCGGAGTACAATGAGCAGTTCTTC. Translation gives CSAHGLAEYNEQFF.

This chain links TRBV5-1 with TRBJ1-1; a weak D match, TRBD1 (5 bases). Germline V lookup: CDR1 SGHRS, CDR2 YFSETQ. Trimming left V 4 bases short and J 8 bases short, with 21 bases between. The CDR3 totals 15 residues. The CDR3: CASSKDVTGTQEAFF. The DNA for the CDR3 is TGCGCCAGCAGCAAGGACGTCACAGGAACCCAAGAAGCTTTCTTT. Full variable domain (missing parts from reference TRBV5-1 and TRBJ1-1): KAGVTQTPRYLIKTRGQQVTLSCSPISGHRSVSWYQQTPGQGLQFLFEYFSETQRNKGNFPGRFSGRQFSNSRSEMNVSTLELGDSALYLCASSKDVTGTQEAFFGQGTRLTVV.

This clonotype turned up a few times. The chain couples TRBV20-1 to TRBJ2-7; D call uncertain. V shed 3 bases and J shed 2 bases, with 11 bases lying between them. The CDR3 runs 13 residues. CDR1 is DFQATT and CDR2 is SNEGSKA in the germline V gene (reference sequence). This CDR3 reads CSARESGTYEQYF. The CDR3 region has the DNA TGCAGTGCTAGGGAGTCGGGCACCTACGAGCAGTACTTC.